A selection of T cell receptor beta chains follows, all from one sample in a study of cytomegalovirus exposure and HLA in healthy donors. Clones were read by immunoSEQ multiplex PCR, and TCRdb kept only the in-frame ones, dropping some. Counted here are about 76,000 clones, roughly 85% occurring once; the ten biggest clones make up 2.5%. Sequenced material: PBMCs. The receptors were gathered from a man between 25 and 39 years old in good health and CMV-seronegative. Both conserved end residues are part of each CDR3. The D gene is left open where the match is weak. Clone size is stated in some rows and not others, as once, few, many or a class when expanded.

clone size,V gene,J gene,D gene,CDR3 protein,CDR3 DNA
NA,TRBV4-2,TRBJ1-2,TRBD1,CASSQDRQGVRGGYTF,TGTGCCAGCAGCCAAGATCGACAGGGTGTTCGCGGTGGCTACACCTTC
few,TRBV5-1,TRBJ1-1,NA,CASSLDRNTEAFF,TGCGCCAGCAGCTTGGACAGGAACACTGAAGCTTTCTTT
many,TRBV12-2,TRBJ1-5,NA,CASRFSSRQETNRNQPQHF,TGTGCAAGTCGCTTTAGTAGTCGACAGGAGACTAATCGTAATCAGCCCCAGCATTTT
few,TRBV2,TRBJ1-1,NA,CASSDRGDCEAFF,TGTGCCAGCAGTGACCGGGGAGATTGTGAAGCTTTCTTT
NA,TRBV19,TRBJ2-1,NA,CASWAGKWSGTEQFF,TGTGCCAGTTGGGCGGGAAAGTGGTCCGGGACTGAGCAGTTCTTC
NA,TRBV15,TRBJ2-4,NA,CATSPPPYRGKNIQYF,TGTGCCACCAGCCCACCCCCCTATCGAGGCAAAAACATTCAGTACTTC
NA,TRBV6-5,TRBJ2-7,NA,CASSYSKEQDEYF,TGTGCCAGCAGTTACTCGAAAGAACAGGATGAGTACTTC
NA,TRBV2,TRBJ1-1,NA,CASSGRNTEAFF,TGTGCCAGCAGTGGTCGGAACACTGAAGCTTTCTTT
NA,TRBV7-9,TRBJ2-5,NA,CASSEDIRETQYF,TGTGCCAGCAGCGAGGACATACGCGAGACCCAGTACTTC
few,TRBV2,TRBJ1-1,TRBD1,CASSADRVTEAFF,TGTGCCAGCAGTGCGGACAGGGTCACTGAAGCTTTCTTT
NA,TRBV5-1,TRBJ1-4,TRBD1,CASSLGDRVEKLFF,TGCGCCAGCAGCTTGGGGGACAGGGTTGAAAAACTGTTTTTT
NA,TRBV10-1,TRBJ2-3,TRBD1,CASSEPGQGLRDTQYF,TGCGCCAGCAGTGAGCCGGGACAGGGACTCCGAGATACGCAGTATTTT
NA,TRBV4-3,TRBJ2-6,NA,CASSQDRAPGANVLTF,TGCGCCAGCAGCCAAGACAGGGCTCCTGGGGCCAACGTCCTGACTTTC
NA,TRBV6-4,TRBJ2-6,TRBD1,CASSPRGTGTTGANVLTF,TGTGCCAGCAGTCCGAGAGGGACAGGGACGACTGGGGCCAACGTCCTGACTTTC
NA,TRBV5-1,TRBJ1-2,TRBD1,CASSLAGSGTGDGYTF,TGCGCCAGCAGCTTGGCGGGGTCCGGGACAGGGGACGGCTACACCTTC
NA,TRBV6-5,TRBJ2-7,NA,CASQISRQFNYEQYF,TGTGCCAGCCAAATCAGTCGACAGTTCAACTACGAGCAGTACTTC
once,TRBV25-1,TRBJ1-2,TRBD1,CASSRDSNYGYTF,TGTGCCAGCAGCCGGGACAGTAACTATGGCTACACCTTC
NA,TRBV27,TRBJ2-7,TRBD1,CASSPTGQVYEQYF,TGTGCCAGCAGTCCCACAGGACAGGTCTACGAGCAGTACTTC
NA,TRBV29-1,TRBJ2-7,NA,CSVVGVPYEQYF,TGCAGCGTAGTAGGGGTTCCCTACGAGCAGTACTTC
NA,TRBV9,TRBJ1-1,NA,CASSVGLETEAFF,TGTGCCAGCAGCGTAGGTCTCGAGACTGAAGCTTTCTTT
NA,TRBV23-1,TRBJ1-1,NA,CASSQTTGRWTEAFF,TGCGCCAGCAGTCAGACGACAGGACGGTGGACTGAAGCTTTCTTT
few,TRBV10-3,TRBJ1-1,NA,CASRGGGNTEAFF,TGTGCCAGCAGAGGGGGGGGAAACACTGAAGCTTTCTTT
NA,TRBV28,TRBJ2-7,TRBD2,CASSYQAGGGYEQYF,TGTGCCAGCAGTTACCAAGCGGGAGGGGGGTACGAGCAGTACTTC
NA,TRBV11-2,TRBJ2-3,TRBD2,CASSLELAVTTDTQYF,TGTGCCAGCAGCTTAGAACTAGCGGTAACGACAGATACGCAGTATTTT
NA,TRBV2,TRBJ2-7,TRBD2,CASSGLTSGGSGEQYF,TGTGCCAGCAGTGGGTTGACTAGCGGGGGATCTGGCGAGCAGTACTTC
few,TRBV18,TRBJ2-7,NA,CASSDTLKYEQYF,TGTGCCAGCTCAGACACTCTCAAGTACGAGCAGTACTTC
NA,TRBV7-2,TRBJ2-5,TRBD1,CASSPRQGRETQYF,TGTGCCAGCAGCCCTCGACAGGGACGGGAGACCCAGTACTTC
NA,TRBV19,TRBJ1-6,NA,CASSGRVRSSPLHF,TGTGCCAGTAGTGGCCGGGTACGAAGTTCACCCCTCCACTTT
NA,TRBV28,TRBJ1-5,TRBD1,CASSRSGGNQPQHF,TGTGCCAGCAGTCGTTCAGGGGGAAATCAGCCCCAGCATTTT
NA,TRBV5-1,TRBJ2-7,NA,CASSSIIGHTYEQYF,TGCGCCAGCAGCTCGATCATTGGGCATACCTACGAGCAGTACTTC
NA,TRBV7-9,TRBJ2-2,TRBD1,CSSSITGADAGELFF,TGTTCCAGCAGCATAACAGGGGCGGACGCCGGGGAGCTGTTTTTT
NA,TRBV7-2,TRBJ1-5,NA,CASSLAGGRGLDQPQHF,TGTGCCAGCAGCTTAGCCGGTGGCAGGGGATTAGACCAGCCCCAGCATTTT
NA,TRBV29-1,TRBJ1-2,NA,CSVANRENGYTF,TGCAGCGTTGCCAACAGGGAGAATGGCTACACCTTC
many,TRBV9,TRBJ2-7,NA,CASSVGNEGVDQYF,TGTGCCAGCAGCGTAGGGAATGAGGGTGTAGATCAGTACTTC
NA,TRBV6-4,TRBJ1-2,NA,CASSEDTRYGYTF,TGTGCCAGCAGTGAGGACACCCGCTATGGCTACACCTTC
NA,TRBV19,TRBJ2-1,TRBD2,CASRAMGLAGGSSSYNEQFF,TGTGCCAGTAGAGCAATGGGACTAGCGGGAGGTTCCAGCTCCTACAATGAGCAGTTCTTC
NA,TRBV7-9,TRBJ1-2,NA,CSSSTANYGYTF,TGTTCCAGCAGCACAGCTAACTATGGCTACACCTTC
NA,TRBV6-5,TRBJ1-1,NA,CASSPPWGGNTEAFF,TGTGCCAGCAGTCCTCCTTGGGGAGGGAACACTGAAGCTTTCTTT
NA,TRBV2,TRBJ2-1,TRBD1,CASSAPDRLPNEQFF,TGTGCCAGCAGCGCCCCGGACAGGCTTCCCAATGAGCAGTTCTTC
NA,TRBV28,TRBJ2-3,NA,CASSAHRPREADTQYF,TGTGCCAGCAGTGCCCACAGGCCCCGAGAGGCAGATACGCAGTATTTT
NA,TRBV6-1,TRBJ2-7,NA,CASRRTLEVSYEQYF,TGTGCCAGCAGACGTACCCTAGAGGTCTCCTACGAGCAGTACTTC